These T cell receptor beta chains were read from a single sample in a study of T-cell memory formation after mild COVID-19. TCRdb reprocessed the 5' RACE reads via MiXCR and lists one record per CDR3 protein. Here the sample spans roughly 450,000 distinct CDR3 sequences, under 20% being singletons. Sequencing used PBMCs or a T cell subset sorted from them (not recorded which). The receptors stem from a man aged 18-30 years who had mild COVID-19 (a few samples of this study predate the infection). Cell type and time point are not known. Each CDR3 is given with its conserved first and last residue. The order of the fields is V gene, J gene, CDR3 protein.

V: TRBV7-2; J: TRBJ1-1; CDR3: CASSLHSRGTEAFF
V: TRBV10-3; J: TRBJ1-6; CDR3: CATSEVRAGSPLHF
V: TRBV24-1; J: TRBJ2-5; CDR3: CATSDPTVETQYF
V: TRBV27; J: TRBJ2-1; CDR3: CASSLSAGGLNNEQFF
V: TRBV30; J: TRBJ2-7; CDR3: CAWSVSQASPQYF
V: TRBV4-3; J: TRBJ2-7; CDR3: CASSQVPAGGGQAAYEQYF
V: TRBV4-3; J: TRBJ2-2; CDR3: CASSQEWRGTGELFF
V: TRBV7-8; J: TRBJ1-1; CDR3: CASSFAGSSAEAFF
V: TRBV18; J: TRBJ1-4; CDR3: CASSPIPATNEKLFF
V: TRBV5-1; J: TRBJ2-1; CDR3: CASSLEAGLVTYNEQFF
V: TRBV7-2; J: TRBJ1-4; CDR3: CASSQPNEKLFF
V: TRBV24-1; J: TRBJ2-5; CDR3: CAPGQAEGETQYF
V: TRBV7-2; J: TRBJ2-7; CDR3: CASSQQAGGYEQYF
V: TRBV6-5; J: TRBJ2-3; CDR3: CASSYTGRVSDTQYF